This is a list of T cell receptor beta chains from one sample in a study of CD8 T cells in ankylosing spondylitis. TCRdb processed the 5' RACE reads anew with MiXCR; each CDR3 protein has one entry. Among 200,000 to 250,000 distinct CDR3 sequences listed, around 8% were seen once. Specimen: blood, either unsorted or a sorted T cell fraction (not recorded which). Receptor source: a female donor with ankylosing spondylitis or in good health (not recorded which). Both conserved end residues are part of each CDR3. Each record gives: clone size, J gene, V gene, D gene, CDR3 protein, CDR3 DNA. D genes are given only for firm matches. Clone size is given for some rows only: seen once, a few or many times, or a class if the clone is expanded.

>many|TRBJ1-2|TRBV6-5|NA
CASSYSSVQANYGYTF
TGTGCCAGCAGTTACTCATCGGTTCAAGCTAACTATGGCTACACCTTC
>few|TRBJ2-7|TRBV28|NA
CASSRRDISYEQYF
TGTGCCAGCAGTCGCCGGGACATCTCCTACGAGCAGTACTTC
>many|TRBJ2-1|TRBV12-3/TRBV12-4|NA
CASSLGSYNEQFF
TGTGCCAGCAGTTTGGGGTCCTACAATGAGCAGTTCTTC
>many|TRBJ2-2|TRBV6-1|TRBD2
CASSPPGLVTTGELFF
TGTGCCAGCAGTCCGCCGGGACTAGTAACGACCGGGGAGCTGTTTTTT
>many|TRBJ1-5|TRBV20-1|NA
CSANGGDQPQHF
TGCAGTGCTAATGGGGGCGATCAGCCCCAGCATTTT
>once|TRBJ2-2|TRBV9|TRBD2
CASSGSSGSVGTGELFF
TGTGCCAGCAGCGGAAGTAGCGGGAGTGTGGGCACCGGGGAGCTGTTTTTT
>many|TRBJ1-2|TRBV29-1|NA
CSVAGLTSNYGYTF
TGCAGCGTGGCGGGCCTAACCTCTAACTATGGCTACACCTTC
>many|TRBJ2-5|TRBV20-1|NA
CSASVGRGQETQYF
TGCAGTGCTAGTGTGGGAAGGGGCCAAGAGACCCAGTACTTC
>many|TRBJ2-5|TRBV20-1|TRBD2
CSAPIAGQETQYF
TGCAGTGCTCCCATAGCGGGCCAAGAGACCCAGTACTTC
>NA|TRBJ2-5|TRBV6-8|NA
CNILGDRIQQETQYF
TGTAATATCTTGGGGGACCGCATTCAACAAGAGACCCAGTACTTC
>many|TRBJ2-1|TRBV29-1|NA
CSVPGSRLSGEQFF
TGCAGCGTCCCCGGGTCGCGCCTCTCCGGTGAGCAGTTCTTC
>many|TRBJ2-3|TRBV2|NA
CASSEAPGITQYF
TGTGCCAGCAGTGAAGCCCCGGGAATAACGCAGTATTTT
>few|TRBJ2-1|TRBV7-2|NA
CASSLFGGLLGRNEQFF
TGTGCCAGCAGCTTATTTGGGGGCCTACTGGGGAGGAATGAGCAGTTCTTC
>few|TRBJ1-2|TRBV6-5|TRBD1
CASSYSGTENYGYTF
TGTGCCAGCAGTTACTCTGGGACAGAGAACTATGGCTACACCTTC
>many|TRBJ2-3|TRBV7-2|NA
CASSLYFADSTQYF
TGTGCCAGCAGCTTATACTTCGCGGACTCTACGCAGTATTTT
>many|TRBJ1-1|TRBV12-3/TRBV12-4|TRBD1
CASIRTGATTEAFF
TGTGCCAGCATCCGGACAGGGGCGACCACTGAAGCTTTCTTT
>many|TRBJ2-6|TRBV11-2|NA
CASSPGGGILSGANVLTF
TGTGCCAGCAGCCCCGGGGGCGGGATCCTCTCAGGGGCCAACGTCCTGACTTTC
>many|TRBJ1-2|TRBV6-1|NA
CASSEVGGDYGYTF
TGTGCCAGCAGTGAAGTCGGGGGTGACTATGGCTACACCTTC
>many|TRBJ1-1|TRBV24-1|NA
CATSDTTENMNTEAFF
TGTGCCACCAGTGATACTACAGAGAACATGAACACTGAAGCTTTCTTT
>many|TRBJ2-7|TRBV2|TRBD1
CAITFTGDLYEQYF
TGTGCCATAACATTCACAGGGGACCTCTACGAGCAGTACTTC
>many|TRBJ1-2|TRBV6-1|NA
CASRDTDSNYGYTF
TGTGCCAGCAGGGACACGGACTCTAACTATGGCTACACCTTC
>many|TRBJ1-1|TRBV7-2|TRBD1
CASRGDRAQDTEAFF
TGTGCCAGCAGGGGGGACAGGGCCCAGGACACTGAAGCTTTCTTT
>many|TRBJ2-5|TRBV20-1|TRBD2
CSARGPLAGAETQYF
TGCAGTGCTAGAGGCCCCCTAGCGGGAGCGGAGACCCAGTACTTC
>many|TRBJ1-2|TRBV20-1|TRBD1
CSAYPGQGNGYTF
TGCAGTGCTTACCCGGGACAGGGAAATGGCTACACCTTC
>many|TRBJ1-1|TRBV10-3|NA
CAIRQEKGTEAFF
TGTGCCATCAGACAGGAGAAGGGCACTGAAGCTTTCTTT
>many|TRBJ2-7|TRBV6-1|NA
CASSKGQPTSGYEQYF
TGTGCCAGCAGTAAGGGGCAGCCCACGTCCGGCTACGAGCAGTACTTC
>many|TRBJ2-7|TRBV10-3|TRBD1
CAISEPTGVYNEQYF
TGTGCCATCAGTGAGCCAACAGGGGTTTATAACGAGCAGTACTTC
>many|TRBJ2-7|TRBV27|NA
CASSPLLRAPYEQYF
TGTGCCAGCAGCCCTTTGTTGCGGGCCCCCTACGAGCAGTACTTC
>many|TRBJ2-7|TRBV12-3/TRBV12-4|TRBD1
CASSHGQATYEQYF
TGTGCCAGCAGTCATGGACAGGCAACCTACGAGCAGTACTTC
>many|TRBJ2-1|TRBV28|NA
CASSLLNEQFF
TGTGCCAGCAGTTTATTAAACGAGCAGTTCTTC
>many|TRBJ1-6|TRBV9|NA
CASSVGGLGNSPLHF
TGTGCCAGCAGCGTAGGCGGGCTCGGGAATTCACCCCTCCACTTT
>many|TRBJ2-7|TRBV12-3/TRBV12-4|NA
CASSFLGSYEQYF
TGTGCCAGCAGTTTTCTTGGGTCCTACGAGCAGTACTTC
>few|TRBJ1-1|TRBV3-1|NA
CVSSQDVSGTEAFF
TGTGTCAGCAGCCAAGACGTCAGCGGAACTGAAGCTTTCTTT
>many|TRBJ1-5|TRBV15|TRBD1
CATSSRVRGTGGSQPQHF
TGTGCCACCAGCTCTCGAGTCCGTGGGACAGGGGGCTCTCAGCCCCAGCATTTT
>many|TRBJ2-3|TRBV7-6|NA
CASSPTPTTHTQYF
TGTGCCAGCAGCCCTACCCCCACTACCCATACGCAGTATTTT
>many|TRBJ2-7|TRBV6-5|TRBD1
CASRPPDRGEYF
TGTGCCAGCAGACCCCCGGACAGGGGGGAGTACTTC
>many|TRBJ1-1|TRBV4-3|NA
CASSQGIGGMRRAEAFF
TGCGCCAGCAGCCAAGGAATCGGAGGGATGAGAAGGGCTGAAGCTTTCTTT
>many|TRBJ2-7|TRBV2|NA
CASTPPGNEQYF
TGTGCCAGCACGCCCCCGGGGAACGAGCAGTACTTC
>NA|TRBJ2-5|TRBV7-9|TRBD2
CASSPLAAGQETQYF
TGTGCCAGCAGCCCACTAGCAGCGGGGCAAGAGACCCAGTACTTC
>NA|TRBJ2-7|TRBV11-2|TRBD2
CASSLEGPGLAAYEQYF
TGTGCCAGCAGCTTAGAGGGGCCGGGACTAGCGGCCTACGAGCAGTACTTC
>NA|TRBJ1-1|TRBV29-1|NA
CSVERRHSTGAGTEAFF
TGCAGCGTTGAACGGCGCCATTCCACCGGGGCGGGGACTGAAGCTTTCTTT
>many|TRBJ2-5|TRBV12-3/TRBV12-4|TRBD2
CASSLGTSGSGAQYF
TGTGCCAGCAGTTTAGGGACTAGCGGTTCCGGGGCCCAGTACTTC
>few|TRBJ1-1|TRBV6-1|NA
CAGGIVSATEAFF
TGTGCCGGGGGGATTGTATCGGCAACTGAAGCTTTCTTT
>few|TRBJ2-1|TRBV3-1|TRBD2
CASSQALPGGEQFF
TGTGCCAGCAGCCAAGCGCTCCCGGGGGGGGAGCAGTTCTTC
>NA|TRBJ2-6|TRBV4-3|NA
CASSQDIPGPGGGANVLTF
TGCGCCAGCAGCCAAGATATTCCGGGCCCCGGGGGAGGGGCCAACGTCCTGACTTTC
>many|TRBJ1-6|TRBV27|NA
CASSFPGSPLHF
TGTGCCAGCAGTTTTCCGGGATCACCCCTCCACTTT
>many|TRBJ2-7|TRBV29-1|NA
CSAPLGSGEQYF
TGCAGCGCCCCGCTGGGTTCAGGGGAGCAGTACTTC
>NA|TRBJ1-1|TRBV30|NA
CAWSGANTEAFF
TGTGCCTGGAGTGGAGCGAACACTGAAGCTTTCTTT
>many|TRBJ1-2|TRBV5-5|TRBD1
CASRLTTGEVYGYTF
TGTGCCAGCCGCCTCACCACAGGGGAAGTGTATGGCTACACCTTC
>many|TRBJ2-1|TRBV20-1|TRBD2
CSAASGRVNEQFF
TGCAGTGCGGCAAGCGGGAGGGTAAATGAGCAGTTCTTC
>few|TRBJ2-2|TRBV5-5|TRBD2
CASSLLGGSPGELFF
TGTGCCAGCAGCTTGTTGGGCGGGAGCCCCGGGGAGCTGTTTTTT
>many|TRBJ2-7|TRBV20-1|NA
CSATSDRTRLGAYEQYF
TGCAGTGCCACAAGCGACAGGACCCGTCTGGGAGCCTACGAGCAGTACTTC
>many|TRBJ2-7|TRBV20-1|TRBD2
CSARGAGVREQYF
TGCAGTGCTAGAGGTGCGGGAGTCAGAGAGCAGTACTTC
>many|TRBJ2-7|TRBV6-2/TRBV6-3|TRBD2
CASTKAGGVYEQYF
TGTGCCAGCACCAAAGCGGGAGGGGTCTACGAGCAGTACTTC
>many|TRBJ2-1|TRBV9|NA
CASSAGDSYNEQFF
TGTGCCAGCAGCGCCGGGGACTCCTACAATGAGCAGTTCTTC